This note documents a single T cell receptor beta chain sequence. Germline values: CDR1 MNHNY, CDR2 SVGAGI (reference sequence). The length of the CDR3 is 11 residues. The V gene lost 4 bases and the J gene lost 9 bases, with 10 bases spanning the gap. This record belongs to a study of CD8+ T cells in alopecia areata. As the sequencing template, cDNA was produced by extracting RNA and reverse transcribing it. Data came from immunoSEQ multiplex PCR; TCRdb stores just in-frame clones and leaves some out. The table lists approximately 150,000 clones, approximately 50% of them singletons, with approximately 7% in the top ten.

The source of this sequence is a human donor with alopecia areata. The V and J genes are TRBV6-6 and TRBJ2-7; D is unresolved. The sequencing input was CD4+ T cells sorted from blood. CDR3 region: CASSSKQLQYF. DNA for the CDR3: TGTGCCAGCAGTTCCAAACAGCTGCAGTACTTC.